These 16 T cell receptor beta chains were sequenced from one sample in a study of blood T cell repertoires in COVID-19. The protocol was immunoSEQ multiplex PCR, while the TCRdb copy is restricted to in-frame clones and leaves out a portion. The sample includes 90,000 or so clones, less than 95% of them seen just once. Sequencing input: peripheral blood. These receptors all stem from a man aged 18 to 30 with COVID-19, enrolled during active disease.

V gene TRBV5-1 combines with J gene TRBJ1-3, with D possibly TRBD1 on 6 matching bases. CDR3 size: 19 residues. V dropped 1 base and J dropped 5 bases, with 25 bases sitting between them. Germline lookup yields CDR1 SGHRS and CDR2 YFSETQ. Here the CDR3 DNA reads TGCGCCAGCAGCTTGATCGGGTTACAGGGTAGGTTTGAGAGAAACACCATATATTTT. Residues: CASSLIGLQGRFERNTIYF.

V usage is TRBV18 and J usage is TRBJ1-1; 7 bases fit TRBD1. This CDR3 has 13 residues. V lost 6 bases to trimming and J lost 4 bases; unmatched junction nucleotides: 5. The germline gives CDR1 KGHSH, CDR2 LQKENI. The CDR3 is CASSLGTVTEAFF. CDR3 coding DNA: TGTGCCAGCTCGCTTGGGACAGTCACTGAAGCTTTCTTT.

The V call is TRBV5-1, the J call TRBJ2-5; weak D call: TRBD2 (6 bases). CDR1 is SGHRS, CDR2 YFSETQ, per germline. The CDR3 extends over 16 amino acids. Deletions cut 3 bases from V and 4 bases from J, with 19 bases between. CDR3 loop: CASSSTRSPLGETQYF. The CDR3 region has the DNA TGCGCCAGCAGCTCGACTAGATCCCCTCTGGGAGAGACCCAGTACTTC.

The chain employs TRBV19 and TRBJ1-1; 8 bases match TRBD1. The trim removed 1 base at V and 4 bases at J, leaving 2 bases unmatched. The CDR3 has 14 amino acids. Germline CDR1 and CDR2: LNHDA and SQIVND (reference sequence). CDR3 amino acids: CASSIGTGPTEAFF. CDR3 sequence (DNA): TGTGCCAGTAGTATAGGGACAGGGCCCACTGAAGCTTTCTTT.

The CDR3, as DNA: TGTGCCAGTAGTACACTCCGTTCAACTAATGAAAAACTGTTTTTT. Protein sequence: CASSTLRSTNEKLFF. The chain joins TRBV19 to TRBJ1-4; D call uncertain. This CDR3 region has 15 residues. CDR1 is LNHDA and CDR2 is SQIVND in the germline V gene (reference sequence). The germline V and J ends were trimmed by 4 bases and 0 bases, with 9 bases remaining between them.

CDR3: CATSDGTDYGYTF. Written as DNA, the CDR3 is TGTGCCACCAGTGATGGGACAGACTATGGCTACACCTTC. The V call is TRBV24-1, the J call TRBJ1-2; 7 bases are a match to TRBD1. The V segment lost 3 bases and the J segment 3 bases; nucleotides outside the gene matches: 0. CDR1 and CDR2 (germline): KGHDR, SFDVKD. The length of the CDR3 is 13 residues.

The chain couples TRBV7-6 to TRBJ2-1; 7 bases map to TRBD2. Trimming at V came to 5 bases and at J to 9 bases, leaving 22 bases not matched to a gene. CDR3 size: 18 residues. The germline V gene has CDR1 SGHVS and CDR2 FNYEAQ. For the CDR3, the DNA is TGTGCCAGCAGCCTAGGATCCCTCTTGGCGGGAGCTATAGGTGAGCAGTTCTTC. Translating it yields CASSLGSLLAGAIGEQFF.

The chain links TRBV2 to TRBJ1-4; TRBD1 matches at 11 bases. Per germline, CDR1 SNHLY and CDR2 FYNNEI. The CDR3 sequence is 14 residues long. The J segment lost 6 bases and the V segment lost 6 bases, leaving 3 bases of the junction unmatched. The CDR3 sequence: CASSRDRGYEKLFF. DNA of the CDR3: TGTGCCAGCAGCCGGGACAGGGGGTATGAAAAACTGTTTTTT. The complete variable domain, with remaining parts taken from reference TRBV2 and TRBJ1-4, reads EPEVTQTPSHQVTQMGQEVILRCVPISNHLYFYWYRQILGQKVEFLVSFYNNEISEKSEIFDDQFSVERPDGSNFTLKIRSTKLEDSAMYFCASSRDRGYEKLFFGSGTQLSVL.

The gene calls are TRBV9 and TRBJ2-7; TRBD2 aligns across 9 bases. Germline CDR1 SGDLS, CDR2 YYNGEE. The junction had 11 bases not matched to a gene; V was cut back by 3 bases and J by 4 bases. The CDR3 runs 16 residues. DNA for the CDR3: TGTGCCAGCAGCGCCTCCGGGACTAGCTTAATATACGAGCAGTACTTC. It yields the protein CASSASGTSLIYEQYF.

The rearrangement links TRBV29-1 to TRBJ2-7; the match to TRBD2 covers 9 bases. This CDR3 is 14 amino acids long. J lost 2 bases, V lost 6 bases, and 8 bases had no gene match. CDR1 is SQVTM and CDR2 is ANQGSEA in the germline V gene. CDR3 region: CSVLAGRATYEQYF. The CDR3 DNA reads TGCAGCGTGCTAGCGGGGAGGGCAACCTACGAGCAGTACTTC.

The J gene is TRBJ2-2, the V gene TRBV6-5; tentative D call: TRBD1 (5 bases). Germline assignment: CDR1 MNHEY and CDR2 SVGAGI. The ends were cut back, 6 bases at V and 3 bases at J, with 14 bases in the middle. The CDR3 sequence is 15 residues long. The CDR3 bases are TGTGCCAGCAGAGGCGCAGGCAGGGACACCGGGGAGCTGTTTTTT. Translated: CASRGAGRDTGELFF.

The V call is TRBV24-1, the J call TRBJ2-2; weak D call: TRBD1 (5 bases). The CDR3 is 16 residues long. V lost 0 bases and J 3 bases, leaving 10 bases between the germline ends. Germline CDR1 KGHDR, CDR2 SFDVKD. The CDR3 DNA is TGTGCCACCAGTGATTTGTCGCAGGGTGACACCGGGGAGCTGTTTTTT. It codes for CATSDLSQGDTGELFF.

A single count supports this clone. The chain's CDR3 is CASRRHLAGGYTGELFF. The DNA for the CDR3 is TGTGCCAGCAGACGCCACTTAGCGGGAGGGTACACCGGGGAGCTGTTTTTT. V gene TRBV16 combines with J gene TRBJ2-2; 11 nucleotides align to TRBD2. Germline V gives CDR1 KGHSY, CDR2 FQNENV. J lost 3 bases, V lost 6 bases, and 9 bases had no gene match. CDR3 size: 17 residues.

The chain has TRBV7-2 and TRBJ1-2; D is undetermined. The V and J ends lost 1 base and 6 bases respectively, with 9 bases between them. This CDR3 is 13 amino acids long. Germline V gene sequence: CDR1 SGHTA, CDR2 FQGNSA. DNA of the CDR3: TGTGCCAGCAGCTTAGTTGGAGTCAATGGCTACACCTTC. Protein product: CASSLVGVNGYTF.

The V and J genes are TRBV6-2 or TRBV6-3 and TRBJ2-7; D perhaps matches TRBD1 (6 bases). The CDR3 is 13 residues long. CDR1 and CDR2 (germline): MNHEY, SVGEGT. Trimming removed 10 bases from V and 3 bases from J, with 16 bases in between. The CDR3 DNA follows: TGTGCCATCAGCTCGGGACACCTCTACGAGCAGTACTTC. This gives the protein CAISSGHLYEQYF.

The chain links TRBV7-9 to TRBJ1-1; D possibly corresponds to TRBD1 (5 bases). The CDR3 contains 12 residues. Deletions cut 1 base from V and 6 bases from J, with 6 bases between. The germline V gene has CDR1 SEHNR and CDR2 FQNEAQ (reference sequence). The CDR3 is CASSLVGAEAFF. The CDR3 bases are TGTGCCAGCAGCTTAGTAGGGGCTGAAGCTTTCTTT.